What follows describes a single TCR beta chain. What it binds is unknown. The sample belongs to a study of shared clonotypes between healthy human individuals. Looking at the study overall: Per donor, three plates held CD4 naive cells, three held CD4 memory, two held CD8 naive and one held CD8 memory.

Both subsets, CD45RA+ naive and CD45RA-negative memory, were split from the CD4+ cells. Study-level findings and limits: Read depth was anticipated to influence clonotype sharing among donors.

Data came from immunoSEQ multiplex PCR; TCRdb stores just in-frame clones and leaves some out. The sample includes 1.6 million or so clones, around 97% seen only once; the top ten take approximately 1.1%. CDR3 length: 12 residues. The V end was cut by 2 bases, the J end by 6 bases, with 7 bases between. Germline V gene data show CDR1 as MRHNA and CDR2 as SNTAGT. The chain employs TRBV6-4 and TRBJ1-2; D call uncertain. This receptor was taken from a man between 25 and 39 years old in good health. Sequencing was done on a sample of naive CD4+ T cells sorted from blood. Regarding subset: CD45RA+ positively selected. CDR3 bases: TGTGCCAGCAGTGACGGGCCCAATGGCTACACCTTC. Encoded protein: CASSDGPNGYTF.